Listed below are T cell receptor beta chains from one sample, sequenced in a study of control samples from healthy donors and cancer patients. Only in-frame clones appear in the TCRdb table, and some are missing; sequencing was by immunoSEQ multiplex PCR. Here the sample spans under 95,000 clones, roughly nine tenths being singletons. The sequencing input was blood. All receptors derive from a woman under 40 in good health. The CDR3 runs from the conserved cysteine through the conserved F or W. D genes are given only for firm matches. For some rows the clone size is stated as once, few or many, or as a class when expanded; others skip it.

TRBJ2-5 | TRBD2 | TRBV29-1 | . | CSVEVAGDLQETQYF | TGCAGCGTTGAAGTAGCGGGGGACCTCCAAGAGACCCAGTACTTC
TRBJ1-1 | . | TRBV3-1/TRBV3-2 | . | CASSLIRNTEAFF | TGTGCCAGCAGCCTTATAAGGAACACTGAAGCTTTCTTT
TRBJ1-5 | . | TRBV5-4 | . | CASSSSPASRGNQPQHF | TGTGCCAGCAGCAGCTCCCCTGCAAGCCGGGGCAATCAGCCCCAGCATTTT
TRBJ1-6 | . | TRBV7-9 | . | CASSLVWAGPLHF | TGTGCCAGCAGCCTGGTTTGGGCCGGGCCCCTCCACTTT
TRBJ2-1 | . | TRBV28 | . | CASSSRLDEQFF | TGTGCCAGCAGTTCGCGACTAGATGAGCAGTTCTTC
TRBJ1-1 | TRBD1 | TRBV9 | once | CASSGQGARNTEAFF | TGTGCCAGCAGCGGTCAGGGGGCGAGGAACACTGAAGCTTTCTTT
TRBJ2-7 | TRBD1 | TRBV27 | . | CASSLSQGLSYEQYF | TGTGCCAGCAGTTTATCACAGGGGTTGTCCTACGAGCAGTACTTC
TRBJ2-7 | TRBD2 | TRBV5-1 | . | CASSLVGTSGTHEQYF | TGCGCCAGCAGCTTGGTGGGGACTAGCGGGACCCACGAGCAGTACTTC
TRBJ1-6 | TRBD1 | TRBV6-5 | . | CASSPGQGMSSPLHF | TGTGCCAGCAGCCCGGGACAGGGGATGAGTTCACCCCTCCACTTT
TRBJ1-2 | . | TRBV7-8 | . | CASSLGGFRNYGYTF | TGTGCCAGCAGCTTAGGAGGGTTTAGGAACTATGGCTACACCTTC
TRBJ2-7 | TRBD2 | TRBV11-3 | . | CASSPSGGVYEQYF | TGTGCCAGCAGCCCGTCGGGGGGAGTTTACGAGCAGTACTTC
TRBJ2-1 | TRBD2 | TRBV28 | . | CASSPGGDYLLSYNEQFF | TGTGCCAGCAGTCCCGGAGGGGACTACCTACTCTCCTACAATGAGCAGTTCTTC
TRBJ2-2 | . | TRBV3-1/TRBV3-2 | . | CASSPMGPGELFF | TGTGCCAGCAGCCCCATGGGGCCCGGGGAGCTGTTTTTT
TRBJ1-5 | . | TRBV27 | . | CASRRVGNSNQPQHF | TGTGCCAGCAGGAGGGTCGGGAATAGCAATCAGCCCCAGCATTTT
TRBJ1-2 | . | TRBV7-3 | once | CASSLTGGGGYTF | TGTGCCAGCAGCTTAACCGGAGGGGGTGGCTACACCTTC
TRBJ2-7 | TRBD2 | TRBV6-6 | . | CASSYGTSGGLSEQYF | TGTGCCAGCAGTTACGGGACTAGCGGGGGCCTTAGCGAGCAGTACTTC
TRBJ2-7 | TRBD1 | TRBV24-1 | . | CATSRTGGPSVIYEQYF | TGTGCCACCAGCCGGACAGGGGGCCCTTCGGTCATCTACGAGCAGTACTTC
TRBJ2-7 | TRBD1 | TRBV12-3/TRBV12-4 | . | CASSFGDRYEQYF | TGTGCCAGCAGTTTTGGGGACAGGTACGAGCAGTACTTC
TRBJ1-6 | . | TRBV28 | . | CATGGLSYSPLHF | TGTGCCACGGGGGGGCTCTCCTATTCACCCCTCCACTTT
TRBJ2-3 | TRBD2 | TRBV18 | . | CASSPLAGKSDTQYF | TGTGCCAGCTCCCCTTTAGCGGGAAAGTCAGATACGCAGTATTTT
TRBJ2-7 | . | TRBV7-3 | . | CASSQRAPGEQYF | TGTGCCAGCAGCCAAAGGGCCCCTGGGGAGCAGTACTTC
TRBJ2-7 | . | TRBV21-1 | . | CASSKYPLVAISYEQYF | TGTGCCAGCAGCAAATACCCCCTGGTAGCGATCTCCTACGAGCAGTACTTC
TRBJ1-5 | TRBD1 | TRBV5-5 | . | CASSPGQRVNQPQHF | TGTGCCAGCAGCCCGGGACAGAGAGTCAATCAGCCCCAGCATTTT
TRBJ2-1 | TRBD2 | TRBV7-8 | . | CASSLGGGDEQFF | TGTGCCAGCAGCTTGGGGGGGGGTGATGAGCAGTTCTTC
TRBJ1-2 | TRBD1 | TRBV27 | . | CASSLHTTDRRFYGYTF | TGTGCCAGCAGTTTACATACGACGGACAGGCGATTCTATGGCTACACCTTC
TRBJ2-3 | TRBD2 | TRBV30 | . | CAWSVRLAGAGGTQYF | TGTGCCTGGAGTGTGAGACTAGCGGGGGCCGGGGGTACGCAGTATTTT
TRBJ1-4 | . | TRBV9 | . | CASSPSGLPYEKLFF | TGTGCCAGCAGCCCCTCAGGGCTTCCCTATGAAAAACTGTTTTTT
TRBJ2-1 | TRBD2 | TRBV11-2 | . | CASRQAGGSSNEQFF | TGTGCCAGCAGGCAAGCGGGAGGGTCATCTAATGAGCAGTTCTTC
TRBJ1-2 | TRBD1 | TRBV24-1 | . | CATSEPGGDDYGYTF | TGTGCCACCAGTGAGCCAGGGGGCGACGACTATGGCTACACCTTC